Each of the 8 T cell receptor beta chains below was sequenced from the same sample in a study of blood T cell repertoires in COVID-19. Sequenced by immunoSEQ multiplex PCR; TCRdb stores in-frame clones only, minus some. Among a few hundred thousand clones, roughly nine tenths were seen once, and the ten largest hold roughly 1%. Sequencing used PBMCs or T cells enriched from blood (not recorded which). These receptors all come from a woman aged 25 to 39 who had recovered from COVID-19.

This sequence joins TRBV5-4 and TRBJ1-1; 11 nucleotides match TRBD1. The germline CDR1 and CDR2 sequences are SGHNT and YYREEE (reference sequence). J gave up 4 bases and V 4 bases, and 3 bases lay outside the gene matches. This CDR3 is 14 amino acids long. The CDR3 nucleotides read TGTGCCAGCAGCCCGGGACAGGGGGGCACTGAAGCTTTCTTT. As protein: CASSPGQGGTEAFF.

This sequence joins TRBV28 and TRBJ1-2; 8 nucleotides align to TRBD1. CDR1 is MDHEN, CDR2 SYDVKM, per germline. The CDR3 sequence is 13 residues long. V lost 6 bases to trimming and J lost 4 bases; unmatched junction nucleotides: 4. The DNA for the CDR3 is TGTGCCAGCAGCCAGGGGGCCGGCTATGGCTACACCTTC. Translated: CASSQGAGYGYTF.

CDR3 DNA: TGTGCCAGCAGCCAAGAAAACAGGGGAGACAGGGGGGTCGGAAAACTGTTTTTT. It codes for CASSQENRGDRGVGKLFF. V gene TRBV3-1 (or the pseudogene TRBV3-2) combines with J gene TRBJ1-4; 9 positions agree with TRBD1. Germline CDR1 reads LGHDT; CDR2 reads YNNKEL (reference sequence). V was pared by 0 bases and J by 10 bases, with 15 bases of the junction left unmatched. This CDR3 is built from 18 residues.

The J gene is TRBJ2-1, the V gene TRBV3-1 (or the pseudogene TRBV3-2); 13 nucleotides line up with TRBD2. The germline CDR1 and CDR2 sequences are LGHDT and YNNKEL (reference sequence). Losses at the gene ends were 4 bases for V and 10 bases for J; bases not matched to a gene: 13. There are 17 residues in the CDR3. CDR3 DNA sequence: TGTGCCAGCAGCCCATACGGGACTAGCGGGGAAGGCGGGGAGCAGTTCTTC. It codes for CASSPYGTSGEGGEQFF.

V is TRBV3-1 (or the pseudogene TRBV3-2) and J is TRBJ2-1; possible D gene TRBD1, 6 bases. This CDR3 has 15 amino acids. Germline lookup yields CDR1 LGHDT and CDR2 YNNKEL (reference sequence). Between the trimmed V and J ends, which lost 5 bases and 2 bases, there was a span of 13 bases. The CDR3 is CASSTGAGAYNEQFF. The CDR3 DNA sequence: TGTGCCAGCAGCACCGGGGCAGGGGCCTACAATGAGCAGTTCTTC.

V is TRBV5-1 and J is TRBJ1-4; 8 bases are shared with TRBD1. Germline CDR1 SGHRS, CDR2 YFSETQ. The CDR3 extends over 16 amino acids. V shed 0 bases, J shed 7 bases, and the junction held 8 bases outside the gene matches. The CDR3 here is CASSLGRTGISEKLFF. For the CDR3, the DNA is TGCGCCAGCAGCTTGGGGCGGACAGGGATCAGTGAAAAACTGTTTTTT.

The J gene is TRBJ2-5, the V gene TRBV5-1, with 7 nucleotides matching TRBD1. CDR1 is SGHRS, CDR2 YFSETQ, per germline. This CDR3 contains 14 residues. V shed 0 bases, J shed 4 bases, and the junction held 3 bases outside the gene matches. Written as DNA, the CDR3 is TGCGCCAGCAGCTTGGGGGCAGGGGGAGAGACCCAGTACTTC. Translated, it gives CASSLGAGGETQYF. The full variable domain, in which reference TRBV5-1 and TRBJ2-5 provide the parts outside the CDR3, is KAGVTQTPRYLIKTRGQQVTLSCSPISGHRSVSWYQQTPGQGLQFLFEYFSETQRNKGNFPGRFSGRQFSNSRSEMNVSTLELGDSALYLCASSLGAGGETQYFGPGTRLLVL.

For the CDR3, the DNA is TGTGCCAGCAGCCTCGACAGGTTGCGTACTGAAGCTTTCTTT. Translation gives CASSLDRLRTEAFF. This chain connects TRBV6-5 to TRBJ1-1; maybe TRBD1 (6 bases). The germline gives CDR1 MNHEY, CDR2 SVGAGI. The CDR3 length is 14 residues. Deletions cut 6 bases from V and 5 bases from J, with 16 bases between.